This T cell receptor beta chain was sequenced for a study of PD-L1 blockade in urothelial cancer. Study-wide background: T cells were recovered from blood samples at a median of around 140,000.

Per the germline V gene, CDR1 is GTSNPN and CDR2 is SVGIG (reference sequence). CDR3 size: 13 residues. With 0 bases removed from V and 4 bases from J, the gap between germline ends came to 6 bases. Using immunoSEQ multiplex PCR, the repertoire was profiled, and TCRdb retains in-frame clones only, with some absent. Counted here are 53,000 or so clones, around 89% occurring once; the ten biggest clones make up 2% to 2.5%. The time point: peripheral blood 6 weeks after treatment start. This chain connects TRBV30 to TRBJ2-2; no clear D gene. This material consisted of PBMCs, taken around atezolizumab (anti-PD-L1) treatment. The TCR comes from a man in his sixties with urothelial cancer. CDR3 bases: TGTGCCTGGAGTGTCCCCTCCACCGGGGAGCTGTTTTTT. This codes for CAWSVPSTGELFF.